Listed below are T cell receptor beta chains from one sample, sequenced in a study of blood T cells in healthy people across ages. One entry per CDR3 protein, called by TCRdb with MiXCR from the 5' RACE reads. The sample carries about 1.7 million distinct CDR3 sequences, 28% recorded once. Sequenced material: blood. Receptors were obtained from a woman in her twenties or thirties in good health. CDR3s leave out the opening cysteine and the closing phenylalanine or tryptophan.

v_gene	j_gene	CDR3aa
TRBV5-1	TRBJ2-7	ASSLSGGLYEQY
TRBV5-6	TRBJ2-7	ASSLGTESSYEQY
TRBV9	TRBJ2-5	ASSVEGTSGRKTQY
TRBV5-5	TRBJ2-1	ASNAREKSYNEQF
TRBV27	TRBJ1-5	ASSYPQHQPQH
TRBV11-2	TRBJ2-7	ASRTIAGRNYEQY
TRBV15	TRBJ2-3	ATSPSAAGEFTDTQY
TRBV10-3	TRBJ1-5	AIRSQGSQPQH
TRBV4-3	TRBJ2-5	ASSQVPGLAGETQY
TRBV5-1	TRBJ2-7	ASSVSRGRGEQY
TRBV7-9	-	ASSPDLRGVSYNEQY
TRBV6-2/TRBV6-3	TRBJ2-2	ASRSGLAGGPGTGELF
TRBV6-9	TRBJ1-1	ASRIRTGKSEAF
TRBV12-5	TRBJ2-3	ASAYTNTDTQY
TRBV28	TRBJ1-5	ASSGGRYQPQH
TRBV28	-	ASMRQGLYEQY
TRBV20-1	TRBJ1-5	SASESGSGQPQH
TRBV7-2	TRBJ2-2	ATGGGPNTGELF
TRBV5-1	TRBJ2-5	ASSSRGGGIKETQY
TRBV5-1	TRBJ1-2	ASSLGQEDYYGST
TRBV5-4	TRBJ2-3	ANSPGRGDTQY
TRBV4-2	TRBJ2-3	ASSQKSESGDYTDTQY
TRBV28	TRBJ2-5	ASKTQRKGHYQETQY
TRBV7-2	TRBJ2-7	ASSLAGVRYEQY
TRBV30	TRBJ2-1	AWSQGLAYNDQF
TRBV20-1	TRBJ2-3	SARDPRTDTQY
TRBV6-6	TRBJ1-2	ASSYTDRLNYGYT
TRBV20-1	TRBJ2-5	SARDFGASVSQETQY
TRBV5-6	TRBJ2-5	ASSLYRQETQY
TRBV6-6	TRBJ2-5	ASRPGTSESKTQY
TRBV7-9	TRBJ1-1	ASSLVSVVNTEAF
TRBV12-3/TRBV12-4	TRBJ2-1	ASCGGGPNEQF
TRBV29-1	TRBJ1-2	SVRGEDHGYT
TRBV5-4	TRBJ2-7	ASSLPGTGSTEQY
TRBV4-3	TRBJ2-1	ASSFRGQGRNEQF
TRBV3-1	TRBJ2-7	ASSQDFGAASYEQY
TRBV7-8	TRBJ2-1	ASSLLVFRNLDNEQF
TRBV3-1	TRBJ2-7	ASSQAGALGEQY
TRBV12-3/TRBV12-4	TRBJ2-5	ASSRGLAALQETQD
TRBV7-2	TRBJ2-1	ASRAGETYNEQF
TRBV5-1	TRBJ2-7	ASSDTGQGTYEQY
TRBV5-6	TRBJ2-1	ASSFRLAGGGNEQF